These T cell receptor beta chains were read from a single sample in a study of neoadjuvant nivolumab and ipilimumab in lung cancer. Some clones are missing from TCRdb's copy, which holds only in-frame ones; the method was immunoSEQ multiplex PCR. The profile shows 10,000 to 15,000 clones, approximately 96% of them singletons. The starting material was peripheral blood, obtained after neoadjuvant nivolumab, alone or with ipilimumab, at or shortly before surgery. Receptors were obtained from an adult with non-small cell lung cancer. Both conserved end residues are part of each CDR3. A D gene is named only where the DNA matches it firmly. Only part of the rows carry a size: once, few, many, or a class if the clone is expanded.

NA,TRBJ2-7,NA,TRBV2,TGTGCCAGAACCCCTGTCACCGGGGCGTCCTACGAGCAGTACTTC,CARTPVTGASYEQYF
NA,TRBJ2-3,NA,TRBV15,TGTGCCACCAGCAGAGTTGGGCGGGCACTAGATACGCAGTATTTT,CATSRVGRALDTQYF
NA,TRBJ1-5,NA,TRBV30,TGTGCCTGGAGTGTGGTGGGGAGCAATCAGCCCCAGCATTTT,CAWSVVGSNQPQHF
NA,TRBJ2-5,NA,TRBV2,TGTGCCAGCAGTGTCGAAAGGGGCAGGCAAGAGACCCAGTACTTC,CASSVERGRQETQYF
NA,TRBJ1-4,NA,TRBV19,TGTGCCAGTAGTCTTACAGTTACTAATGAAAAACTGTTTTTT,CASSLTVTNEKLFF
NA,TRBJ2-3,NA,TRBV11-1,TGTGCCAGCAGCTTGGTCAGGGCTGATACGCAGTATTTT,CASSLVRADTQYF
TRBD1,TRBJ1-1,NA,TRBV7-2,TGTGCCAGCAAGATTTCGCTTGGCGGACAGGGATTGAACACTGAAGCTTTCTTT,CASKISLGGQGLNTEAFF
NA,TRBJ1-3,NA,TRBV5-1,TGCGCCAGCAGCTTAACCCCGGGCGGTAACGGAAACACCATATATTTT,CASSLTPGGNGNTIYF
TRBD2,TRBJ2-5,NA,TRBV5-6,TGTGCCAGCACCCTGGGACTAGCGGGAGTCCAAGAGACCCAGTACTTC,CASTLGLAGVQETQYF
NA,TRBJ2-3,NA,TRBV9,TGTGCCAGCAGCGTAGCGGGGACTCAAAAAGATACGCAGTATTTT,CASSVAGTQKDTQYF
TRBD2,TRBJ2-7,NA,TRBV19,TGTGCCAGTAGTCACGTCGGGGGGGCAGCGGGGCCCTACGAGCAGTACTTC,CASSHVGGAAGPYEQYF
NA,TRBJ1-5,NA,TRBV19,TGTGCCAGTAGTATAAGGGTTGGCAATCAGCCCCAGCATTTT,CASSIRVGNQPQHF
NA,TRBJ1-4,NA,TRBV11-2,TGTGCCAGCAGCTTAGGGGGGGCTGAGGCTAATGAAAAACTGTTTTTT,CASSLGGAEANEKLFF
NA,TRBJ2-7,NA,TRBV7-2,TGTGCCAGCACCAGTACCGCGGAAAACCCCTACGAGCAGTACTTC,CASTSTAENPYEQYF
TRBD1,TRBJ1-1,NA,TRBV9,TGTGCCAGCAGCGACCGGGACAGGTCCGGAGGGACTGAAGCTTTCTTT,CASSDRDRSGGTEAFF
NA,TRBJ2-7,NA,TRBV11-2,TGTGCCAGCAGCTTAGGTGGCGCGGTCCACGAGCAGTACTTC,CASSLGGAVHEQYF
NA,TRBJ2-7,NA,TRBV30,TGTGCCTGGAGTGGAGGACATCTGGGCCCCTACGAGCAGTACTTC,CAWSGGHLGPYEQYF
NA,TRBJ2-6,NA,TRBV7-7,TGTGCCAGCAGCGACCGTTCTGTGCCACAAAGTCGGGCCAACGTCCTGACTTTC,CASSDRSVPQSRANVLTF
TRBD1,TRBJ2-7,NA,TRBV5-4,TGTGCCAGCGGGACGACAGGGAAGGATGGCGAGCAGTACTTC,CASGTTGKDGEQYF
NA,TRBJ1-5,NA,TRBV19,TGTGCCAGTAGTACCCAATCACTACAAGGTCCCCAGCATTTT,CASSTQSLQGPQHF
NA,TRBJ2-7,NA,TRBV10-1,TGCGCCAGCAGTGCCGTCCGGGACGCCGCCGAGCAGTACTTC,CASSAVRDAAEQYF
TRBD1,TRBJ2-2,NA,TRBV7-8,TGTGCCAGCAGCTCAGCCGGGACAGGGGGCCCCGGGGAGCTGTTTTTT,CASSSAGTGGPGELFF
TRBD1,TRBJ1-4,NA,TRBV30,TGTGCCTGGAGCGTGAACCCGGGACAGGCGTTTTTT,CAWSVNPGQAFF
NA,TRBJ2-7,NA,TRBV29-1,TGCAGCGTTAGACCGACGGACCCTGGTGAGCAGTACTTC,CSVRPTDPGEQYF
NA,TRBJ2-2,NA,TRBV6-4,TGTGCCAGCAGTGACTCCTCGATCCACACCGGGGAGCTGTTTTTT,CASSDSSIHTGELFF
NA,TRBJ2-7,NA,TRBV6-6,TGTGCCAGCAGTTACGGGGGCAGAGGATCCGAGCAGTACTTC,CASSYGGRGSEQYF
NA,TRBJ2-5,NA,TRBV7-9,TGTGCCAGCAGCTTAGGACTGGGCAGGGCCGAAGAGACCCAGTACTTC,CASSLGLGRAEETQYF
NA,TRBJ1-1,NA,TRBV6-6,TGTGCCAGCAGTTCGACGACAGGCGGTAGAACTGAAGCTTTCTTT,CASSSTTGGRTEAFF
TRBD1,TRBJ2-1,once,TRBV11-2,TGTGCCAGCAGCCTATACGTCGGACAGGACTACAATGAGCAGTTCTTC,CASSLYVGQDYNEQFF
NA,TRBJ2-2,NA,TRBV28,TGTGCCAGCCAGGCAGGGAACACCGGGGAGCTGTTTTTT,CASQAGNTGELFF
NA,TRBJ2-7,NA,TRBV13,TGTGCCAGCAGCACCAGGTCGGGGGAGATGTACTTC,CASSTRSGEMYF
TRBD2,TRBJ2-1,NA,TRBV6-5,TGTGCCAGCAGTTCAATAGCGGGAGGGCCCTACAATGAGCAGTTCTTC,CASSSIAGGPYNEQFF
TRBD2,TRBJ2-7,NA,TRBV4-1,TGCGCCAGCAGCCTGCTAGCGGGACCTTCCTCCTACGAGCAGTACTTC,CASSLLAGPSSYEQYF
TRBD2,TRBJ2-1,NA,TRBV5-1,TGCGCCAGCAGCCAGCGGGATCGGGATGAGCAGTTCTTC,CASSQRDRDEQFF
NA,TRBJ1-4,NA,TRBV7-9,TGTGCCAGCAGCGTAGCGGACAGTGAAAAACTGTTTTTT,CASSVADSEKLFF
NA,TRBJ2-1,NA,TRBV18,TGTGCCAGCTCTCCGGGACATCCGAACGAGGGTGAGCAGTTCTTC,CASSPGHPNEGEQFF
NA,TRBJ2-3,NA,TRBV4-3,TGCGCCAGCAGCCAAGTCGAGGGTTTGGAGACAGATACGCAGTATTTT,CASSQVEGLETDTQYF